Each of the 2 T cell receptor beta chains below was sequenced from the same sample in a study of cytomegalovirus exposure and HLA in healthy donors. Method: immunoSEQ multiplex PCR; TCRdb's copy keeps in-frame clones and lacks some. The sample consists of 160,000 or so clones, around nine tenths of them appearing once. Material: PBMCs. The receptors come from a woman younger than 45 in good health and CMV-seronegative.

The chain has TRBV7-9 and TRBJ2-7; D possibly corresponds to TRBD1 (5 bases). This CDR3 is built from 16 residues. The germline V and J ends were trimmed by 5 bases and 3 bases, with 20 bases remaining between them. Germline-derived CDR1 and CDR2 are SEHNR and FQNEAQ (reference sequence). DNA of the CDR3: TGTGCCAGCAGCCCTCCCGGCGGAGACAGAATCTACGAGCAGTACTTC. Protein sequence: CASSPPGGDRIYEQYF.

This clone came up a few times. The chain couples TRBV27 to TRBJ1-2, with unresolved D. Looked up from germline, CDR1 is MNHEY and CDR2 is SMNVEV (reference sequence). V lost 2 bases and J lost 5, with 9 bases in between. This CDR3 spans 13 amino acids. The CDR3 region is CASSLGPTYGYTF. The CDR3 nucleotides are TGTGCCAGCAGTTTAGGGCCCACGTATGGCTACACCTTC.